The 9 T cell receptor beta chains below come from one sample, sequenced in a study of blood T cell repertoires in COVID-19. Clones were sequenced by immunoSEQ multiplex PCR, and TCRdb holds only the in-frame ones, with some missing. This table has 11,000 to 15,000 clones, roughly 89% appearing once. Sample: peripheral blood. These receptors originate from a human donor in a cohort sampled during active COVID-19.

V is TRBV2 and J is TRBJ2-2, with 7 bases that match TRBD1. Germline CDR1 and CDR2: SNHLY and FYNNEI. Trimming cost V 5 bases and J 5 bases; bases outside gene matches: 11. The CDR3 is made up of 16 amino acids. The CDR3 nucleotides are TGTGCCAGCAGTTCTCCAAGGACAGGCGTAACCGGGGAGCTGTTTTTT. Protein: CASSSPRTGVTGELFF. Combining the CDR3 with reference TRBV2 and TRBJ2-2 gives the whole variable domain EPEVTQTPSHQVTQMGQEVILRCVPISNHLYFYWYRQILGQKVEFLVSFYNNEISEKSEIFDDQFSVERPDGSNFTLKIRSTKLEDSAMYFCASSSPRTGVTGELFFGEGSRLTVL.

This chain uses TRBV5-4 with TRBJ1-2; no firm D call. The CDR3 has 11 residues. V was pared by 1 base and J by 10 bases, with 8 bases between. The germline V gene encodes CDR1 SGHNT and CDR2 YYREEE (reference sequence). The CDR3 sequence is CASSLRQDYTF. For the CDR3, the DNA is TGTGCCAGCAGCTTGCGGCAGGACTACACCTTC.

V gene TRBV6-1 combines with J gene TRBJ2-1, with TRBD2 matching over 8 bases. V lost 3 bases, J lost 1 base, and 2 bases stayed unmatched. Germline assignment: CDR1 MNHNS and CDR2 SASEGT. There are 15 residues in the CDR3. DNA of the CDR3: TGTGCCAGCAGTGAGTCTAGCGGGTCCTACAATGAGCAGTTCTTC. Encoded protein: CASSESSGSYNEQFF.

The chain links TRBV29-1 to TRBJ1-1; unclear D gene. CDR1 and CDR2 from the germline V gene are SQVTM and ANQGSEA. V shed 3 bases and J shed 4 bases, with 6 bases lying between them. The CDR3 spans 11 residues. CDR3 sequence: CSVDLGTEAFF. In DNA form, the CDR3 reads TGCAGCGTTGATCTCGGCACTGAAGCTTTCTTT.

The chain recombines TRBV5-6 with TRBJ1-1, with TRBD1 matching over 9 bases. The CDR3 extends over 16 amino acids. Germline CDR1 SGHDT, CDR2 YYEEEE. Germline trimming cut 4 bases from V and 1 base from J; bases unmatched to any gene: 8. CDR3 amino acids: CASSLDRGWGNTEAFF. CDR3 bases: TGTGCCAGCAGCCTGGACAGGGGTTGGGGGAACACTGAAGCTTTCTTT.

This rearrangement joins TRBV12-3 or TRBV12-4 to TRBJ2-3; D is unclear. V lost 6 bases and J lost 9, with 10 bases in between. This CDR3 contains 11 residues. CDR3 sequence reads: CASSNSVTQYF. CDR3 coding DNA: TGTGCCAGCAGCAACAGTGTCACGCAGTATTTT.

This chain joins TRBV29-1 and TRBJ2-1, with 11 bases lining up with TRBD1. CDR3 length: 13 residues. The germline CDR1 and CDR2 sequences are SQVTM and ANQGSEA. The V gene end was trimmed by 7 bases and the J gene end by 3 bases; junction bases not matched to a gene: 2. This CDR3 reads CSDGTGGYNEQFF. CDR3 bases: TGCAGCGACGGGACAGGGGGCTACAATGAGCAGTTCTTC.

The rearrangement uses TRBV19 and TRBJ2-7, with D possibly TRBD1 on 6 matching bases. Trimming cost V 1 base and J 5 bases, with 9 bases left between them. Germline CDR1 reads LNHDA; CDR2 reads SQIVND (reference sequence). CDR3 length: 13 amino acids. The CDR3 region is CASSIGAGDEQYF. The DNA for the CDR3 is TGTGCCAGTAGTATAGGGGCAGGGGACGAGCAGTACTTC.

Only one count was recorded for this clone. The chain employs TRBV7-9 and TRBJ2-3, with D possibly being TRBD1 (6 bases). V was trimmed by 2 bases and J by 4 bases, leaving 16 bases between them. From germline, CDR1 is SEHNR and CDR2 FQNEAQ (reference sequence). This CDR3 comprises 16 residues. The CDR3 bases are TGTGCCAGCAGCTTATGGACAGCGGTTAGCGCAGATACGCAGTATTTT. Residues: CASSLWTAVSADTQYF.